This TCR beta chain was recorded in a study of brain T cells in children with intractable seizures. Using immunoSEQ multiplex PCR, the repertoire was profiled, and TCRdb retains in-frame clones only, with some absent. The sample holds about 320,000 clones, 85% to 95% seen once. Time point reported: blood from clinic visit 5 months post-surgery; TSC patient then seizure free. Only cases whose brain tissue showed the highest T cell transcript signatures were sequenced. At least one anti-epileptic drug was given before surgery. The CDR3 has 18 residues. The sequenced sample was peripheral blood, obtained 4 to 5 months after surgery. This TCR was recovered from a boy in the first two years of life with tuberous sclerosis and intractable seizures. The chain is built from TRBV12-1 and TRBJ1-5; no check of the table's D call, TRBD1, against the DNA was made. TRBV12-1 is designated a pseudogene. For the CDR3, the DNA is TGTGCCAGCAGTTCCGGGACAGGGGGCGATGGGCGCAATCAGCCCCAGCATTTT. Protein product: CASSSGTGGDGRNQPQHF.